This entry describes one T cell receptor beta chain. The antigen is unknown. Barcoded TCR alpha and TCR beta cDNA libraries with UMIs came from 5'RACE using constant-segment primers. TCRdb analysed the 5' RACE reads with MiXCR anew, one entry per CDR3 protein. Here the sample spans some 150,000 distinct CDR3 sequences, 25% being singletons. This record comes from a study of T-cell memory formation after mild COVID-19. Across the whole study: Largely donor-specific sequence clusters came from a couple of donors. Whole-study results and caveats: Detection of some responders pre-infection suggested pre-existing cross-reactive memory T cells participated.

The origin of this receptor is an adult woman who had mild COVID-19 (a few samples of this study predate the infection). Cell type and time point are not known. Specimen: PBMCs or a T cell subset sorted from them (not recorded which).

CDR3 region: CASSIGAGLARWELFF. As DNA, the CDR3 is TGTGCCAGTAGTATTGGTGCAGGACTAGCTCGGTGGGAGCTGTTTTTT. V and J are TRBV19 and TRBJ2-2; TRBD2 agrees at 8 bases. CDR3 length equals 16 residues. Germline CDR1 is LNHDA and CDR2 is SQIVND (reference sequence). V lost 3 bases, J lost 9 bases, and 12 bases stayed unmatched.